These 19 T cell receptor beta chains originate from one sample sequenced in a study of shared clonotypes between healthy human individuals. Libraries were prepared by immunoSEQ multiplex PCR; TCRdb keeps only in-frame clonotypes and omits some of them. The table includes about 2 million clones, about 95% detected once. Selected positively for CCR7 and CD45RO-negative, naive CD8 cells excluded terminally differentiated effector memory CD45RA+ cells. Sequencing was carried out using naive CD8+ T cells sorted from blood. These receptors originate from a man younger than 35 in good health.

This chain joins TRBV6-6 and TRBJ1-5, with D possibly matching TRBD1 (5 bases). V lost 8 bases and J 7 bases, leaving 12 bases between the germline ends. The germline V gene has CDR1 MNHNY and CDR2 SVGAGI (reference sequence). The CDR3 totals 12 residues. The CDR3 is CASWVEGQPQHF. DNA of the CDR3: TGTGCCAGCTGGGTAGAGGGGCAGCCCCAGCATTTT.

The rearrangement joins TRBV12-5 to TRBJ2-7, with 9 bases identical to TRBD2. Looked up from germline, CDR1 is LGHNT and CDR2 is FRNRAP. CDR3 length: 15 amino acids. J lost 5 bases, V lost 2 bases, and 7 bases had no gene match. The CDR3 here is CASGLKAGGPNEQYF. CDR3 DNA: TGTGCTAGTGGTTTGAAGGCGGGAGGGCCGAACGAGCAGTACTTC.

As for this clone: At one boundary the junction diverges from the germline segment, which might be a read error. This chain joins TRBV7-7 and TRBJ2-2; 9 nucleotides agree with TRBD2. The germline V gene encodes CDR1 SSHAT and CDR2 FNYEAQ (reference sequence). The CDR3 sequence is 17 residues long. CDR3 DNA: TGTGCTAGCAGCCACGGGGTAGCGGGGGAGGTCACCGGGGAGCTGTTTTTT. It codes for CASSHGVAGEVTGELFF.

V gene TRBV2 combines with J gene TRBJ2-1; TRBD1 aligns across 7 bases. J lost 0 bases, V lost 3 bases, and 20 bases had no gene match. The CDR3 is made up of 21 amino acids. Germline V gene data show CDR1 as SNHLY and CDR2 as FYNNEI. Written as DNA, the CDR3 is TGTGCCAGCAGTGACCCTTTCACTCGGAAGGGGGCCCGAAGCTCCTACAATGAGCAGTTCTTC. Translating it yields CASSDPFTRKGARSSYNEQFF.

The genes are TRBV4-2 and TRBJ2-7, with D possibly being TRBD1 (6 bases). This CDR3 contains 13 residues. Germline V gene data show CDR1 as LGHNA and CDR2 as YNFKEQ. V dropped 4 bases and J dropped 3 bases, with 10 bases sitting between them. CDR3 nucleotides: TGTGCCAGCAGCCTAGGGGGAGTCTACGAGCAGTACTTC. It translates to CASSLGGVYEQYF.

The V gene is TRBV4-1, the J gene TRBJ2-7; D could derive from TRBD1 or TRBD2 (5 bases each). The CDR3 is 14 amino acids. Trimming took off 2 bases at V and 5 bases at J, with 13 bases between the two ends. The germline V gene has CDR1 MGHRA and CDR2 YSYEKL. CDR3 amino acids: CASSQSPGTHEQYF. CDR3 sequence (DNA): TGCGCCAGCAGCCAAAGCCCCGGGACCCACGAGCAGTACTTC.

The CDR3 loop reads CASSLSMSQETQYF. The CDR3 DNA sequence: TGTGCCAGCAGCCTTTCTATGTCCCAAGAGACCCAGTACTTC. The rearrangement joins TRBV13 to TRBJ2-5; D gene unclear. The germline V gene encodes CDR1 PRHDT and CDR2 FYEKMQ (reference sequence). Trimming pared 5 bases from V and 1 base from J, leaving 11 bases between. The CDR3 has 14 amino acids.

On this clone: The same CDR3 can be traced to other DNA sequences in this sample. V is TRBV5-1 and J is TRBJ2-7; D might be TRBD1 (5 bases). Deletions cut 0 bases from V and 4 bases from J, with 8 bases between. CDR1 and CDR2 (germline): SGHRS, YFSETQ. The CDR3 loop spans 13 amino acids. The CDR3 protein is CASSLDPGYEQYF. The CDR3 DNA sequence: TGCGCCAGCAGCTTGGATCCAGGGTACGAGCAGTACTTC.

This rearrangement joins TRBV7-9 to TRBJ1-4; perhaps TRBD1 as D (5 bases). CDR1 and CDR2 (germline): SEHNR, FQNEAQ (reference sequence). V lost 4 bases, J lost 0 bases, and 9 bases lay in between. The CDR3 sequence is 15 residues long. The chain's CDR3 is CASSWTPATNEKLFF. CDR3 bases: TGTGCCAGCAGCTGGACACCTGCAACTAATGAAAAACTGTTTTTT.

V and J are TRBV27 and TRBJ2-7; 10 nucleotides line up with TRBD1. In germline, CDR1 is MNHEY, CDR2 SMNVEV (reference sequence). V was pared by 5 bases and J by 1 base, with 5 bases of the junction left unmatched. The CDR3 consists of 15 residues. As DNA, the CDR3 is TGTGCCAGCAGTCACGGGACAGGGGTATCCTACGAGCAGTACTTC. Translation gives CASSHGTGVSYEQYF.

V gene TRBV2 combines with J gene TRBJ1-5; D unclear. V was shortened by 4 bases and J by 3 bases, with 4 bases between the two germline ends. CDR3 length: 12 residues. CDR1 and CDR2 (germline): SNHLY, FYNNEI. The CDR3 nucleotides are TGTGCCAGCAGTGCAGCCAATCAGCCCCAGCATTTT. It yields the protein CASSAANQPQHF.

J is TRBJ1-2 and V is TRBV4-3; no definite D call. Trimming removed 4 bases at V and 2 bases at J, with 14 bases between. Germline assignment: CDR1 LGHNA and CDR2 YSLEER. This CDR3 is 15 amino acids long. The CDR3 here is CASSRTWTANYGYTF. DNA for the CDR3: TGCGCCAGCAGCCGGACCTGGACGGCGAACTATGGCTACACCTTC.

V and J are TRBV21-1 and TRBJ1-2. TRBV21-1 is reported as a pseudogene. CDR3 length: 15 residues. CDR3: CASSKGGQNNYGYTF. CDR3 nucleotides: TGTGCCAGCAGCAAAGGGGGTCAAAATAACTATGGCTACACCTTC.

The rearrangement links TRBV18 to TRBJ2-7; D gene unclear. CDR1 and CDR2 from the germline V gene are KGHSH and LQKENI. The CDR3 is 13 amino acids. Trimming stripped 3 bases from V and 6 bases from J, with 12 bases between. CDR3 amino acids: CASSPPGRLEQYF. The DNA of the CDR3 is TGTGCCAGCTCACCCCCTGGACGTCTCGAGCAGTACTTC.

The J gene is TRBJ2-1, the V gene TRBV27, with TRBD2 matching 8 bases. The CDR3 loop spans 16 amino acids. Germline CDR1 and CDR2: MNHEY and SMNVEV (reference sequence). V was clipped by 3 bases and J by 4 bases; unmatched bases: 8. The CDR3 protein is CASSLRPGLGYNEQFF. The CDR3 coding sequence is TGTGCCAGCAGTTTGCGACCGGGACTAGGGTACAATGAGCAGTTCTTC.

The chain joins TRBV28 to TRBJ2-6; D possibly corresponds to TRBD2 (5 bases). V dropped 4 bases and J dropped 0 bases, with 16 bases sitting between them. Germline assignment: CDR1 MDHEN and CDR2 SYDVKM. This CDR3 is 18 amino acids long. The CDR3 sequence is CASSWAGLQSSGANVLTF. The CDR3 coding sequence is TGTGCCAGCAGTTGGGCTGGACTCCAGAGCTCTGGGGCCAACGTCCTGACTTTC.

V gene TRBV28 combines with J gene TRBJ2-7; D perhaps matches TRBD2 (5 bases). Germline CDR1 and CDR2: MDHEN and SYDVKM. V was clipped by 5 bases and J by 6 bases, with 14 bases between them. The CDR3 has 13 amino acids. CDR3 amino acids: CASSLPGRGEQYF. CDR3 bases: TGTGCCAGCAGTCTCCCAGGACGGGGCGAGCAGTACTTC.

This rearrangement joins TRBV6-1 to TRBJ2-5; a possible D gene is TRBD1 (8 bases). CDR1 MNHNS and CDR2 SASEGT come from the germline V gene. The V end was cut by 1 base, the J end by 4 bases, with 19 bases between. The length of the CDR3 is 17 residues. The CDR3 loop is CASSEEEMDREGETQYF. The CDR3 DNA sequence: TGTGCCAGCAGTGAAGAGGAGATGGACAGGGAGGGAGAGACCCAGTACTTC.

The genes are TRBV6-6 and TRBJ2-7, with D maybe TRBD2 (6 bases). The CDR3 is 15 amino acids. Germline loops: CDR1 MNHNY, CDR2 SVGAGI (reference sequence). V lost 8 bases and J lost 0, with 17 bases in between. CDR3 nucleotides: TGTGCCAGCGCGTTTGGAGGGGACGTCTCCTACGAGCAGTACTTC. Residues: CASAFGGDVSYEQYF.